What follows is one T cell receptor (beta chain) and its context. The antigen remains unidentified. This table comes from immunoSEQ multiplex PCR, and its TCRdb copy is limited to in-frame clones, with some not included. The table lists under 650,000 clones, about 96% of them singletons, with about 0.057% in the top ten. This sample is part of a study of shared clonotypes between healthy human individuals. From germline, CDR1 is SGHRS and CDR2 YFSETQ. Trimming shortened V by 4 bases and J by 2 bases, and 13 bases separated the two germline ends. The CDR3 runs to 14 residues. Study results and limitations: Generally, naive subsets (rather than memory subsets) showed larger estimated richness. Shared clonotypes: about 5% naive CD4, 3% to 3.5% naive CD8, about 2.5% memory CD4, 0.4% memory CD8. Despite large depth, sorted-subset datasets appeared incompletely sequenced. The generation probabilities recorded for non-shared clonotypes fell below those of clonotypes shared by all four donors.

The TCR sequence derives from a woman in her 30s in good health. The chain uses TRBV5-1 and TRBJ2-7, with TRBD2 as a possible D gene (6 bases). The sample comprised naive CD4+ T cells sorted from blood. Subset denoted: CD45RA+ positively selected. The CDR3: CASSPGLPPYEQYF. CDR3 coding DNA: TGCGCCAGCAGCCCGGGACTCCCTCCCTACGAGCAGTACTTC.